The 9 T cell receptor beta chains below come from one sample, sequenced in a study of blood T cells in healthy people across ages. A J-beta primer mix and a sample-barcoded 5' primer were used in a second PCR of about 6 to 12 cycles. Using its own MiXCR run on the 5' RACE reads, TCRdb lists one record per CDR3 protein. The sample records some 1.4 million distinct CDR3 sequences, 40% to 50% being singletons. The sample comprised blood. Every receptor here comes from a young woman in good health.

CDR3 residues: CASSLRRQGLKEQYF. The CDR3 nucleotides are TGTGCCAGCAGTTTGAGGAGACAGGGTCTGAAGGAGCAGTACTTC. The rearrangement joins TRBV12-3 or TRBV12-4 to TRBJ2-7; 7 bases fit TRBD1. J was trimmed by 7 bases and V by 3 bases; bases with no gene match: 12. The CDR3 is 15 amino acids.

The chain uses TRBV5-1 and TRBJ1-6; the match to TRBD1 covers 9 bases. Trimming removed 4 bases from V and 7 bases from J; junction bases left unmatched: 9. Looked up from germline, CDR1 is SGHRS and CDR2 is YFSETQ. The CDR3 runs 16 residues. CDR3 protein: CASSPVQGAANSPLHF. The CDR3 nucleotides are TGCGCCAGCAGCCCGGTACAGGGGGCAGCAAATTCACCCCTCCACTTT. The whole variable domain, filled in from reference TRBV5-1 and TRBJ1-6, reads KAGVTQTPRYLIKTRGQQVTLSCSPISGHRSVSWYQQTPGQGLQFLFEYFSETQRNKGNFPGRFSGRQFSNSRSEMNVSTLELGDSALYLCASSPVQGAANSPLHFGNGTRLTVT.

This clonotype was seen a few times. The chain uses TRBV4-1 and TRBJ1-5; 7 bases fit TRBD1. CDR1 MGHRA and CDR2 YSYEKL come from the germline V gene. This CDR3 has 15 residues. The ends lost 0 bases at V and 3 bases at J; junction bases unmatched: 2. The CDR3 DNA sequence: TGCGCCAGCAGCCAAGAGGGGACAGCCAATCAGCCCCAGCATTTT. Its translation is CASSQEGTANQPQHF.

Turning to this clonotype: A much larger clone differs by one base, so this may be a read error. V is TRBV10-2 and J is TRBJ2-5; 11 nucleotides agree with TRBD1. TRBJ2-7 explains the end of the DNA better; the J call may be wrong. In germline, CDR1 is WSHSY, CDR2 SAAADI. CDR3 size: 16 residues. CDR3 in DNA: TGCGCCAGCAGTGAGTCGGGGACAGGGGGAAACAACGAGCAGTACTTC. Protein: CASSESGTGGNNEQYF.

This clonotype was found a few times. The chain uses TRBV12-3 or TRBV12-4 and TRBJ2-7, with TRBD2 matching 13 bases. This CDR3 spans 15 amino acids. V lost 6 bases, J lost 2 bases, and 4 bases stayed unmatched. CDR3 sequence reads: CASRPGLAGTYEQYF. In DNA, the CDR3 is TGTGCCAGCAGACCGGGACTAGCGGGGACCTACGAGCAGTACTTC.

J is TRBJ1-5 and V is TRBV5-1; 7 bases line up with TRBD1. CDR1 and CDR2 (germline): SGHRS, YFSETQ. The CDR3 is 14 residues long. Trimming removed 4 bases from V and 9 bases from J; junction bases left unmatched: 10. Here the CDR3 reads CASSQGTEGGPQHF. The CDR3 coding sequence is TGCGCCAGCAGCCAAGGGACAGAAGGAGGGCCCCAGCATTTT.

This clonotype has a handful of counts. V usage is TRBV6-5 and J usage is TRBJ2-5; either TRBD1 or TRBD2 may fit D (7 bases each). The J call is in doubt because the DNA end fits TRBJ2-7 better. Germline CDR1 reads MNHEY; CDR2 reads SVGAGI. This CDR3 has 15 amino acids. CDR3 coding DNA: TGTGCCAGCAGTTACTCGGGAGGGGGCAGGTACGAGCAGTACTTC. It translates to CASSYSGGGRYEQYF.

The chain recombines TRBV6-1 with TRBJ2-3, with D perhaps being TRBD1 or TRBD2 (6 bases each). Per germline, CDR1 MNHNS and CDR2 SASEGT. V lost 1 base to trimming and J lost 3 bases, with 14 bases between them. CDR3 length: 16 amino acids. DNA for the CDR3: TGTGCCAGCAGTGAAGTAGGGGGGAAGGCAACAGATACGCAGTATTTT. Translating gives CASSEVGGKATDTQYF.

The chain joins TRBV7-2 to TRBJ1-4, with 11 bases fitting TRBD1. From germline, CDR1 is SGHTA and CDR2 FQGNSA. This CDR3 contains 16 residues. Trimming removed 4 bases from V and 5 bases from J; junction bases left unmatched: 6. The CDR3 sequence is CASSSAGTGGNEKLFF. CDR3 nucleotide sequence: TGTGCCAGCAGCTCCGCCGGGACAGGGGGAAATGAAAAACTGTTTTTT.